This TCR beta chain emerged from a study of cytomegalovirus exposure and HLA in healthy donors. The germline gives CDR1 MDHEN, CDR2 SYDVKM. The CDR3 runs 15 residues. V was clipped by 5 bases and J by 1 base; unmatched bases: 5. Turning to this clone: As yet, its antigen is unknown.

Study-level results: Further analysis was carried out later, and it showed several of the most significant clusters appearing linked to common viral pathogens.

PCR amplification relied on 60 Vbeta primers (plus 13 Jbeta primers). Assay: immunoSEQ multiplex PCR; the TCRdb copy retains only in-frame clones and omits some. The sample has approximately 170,000 clones, around 77% seen once. The sample comprised PBMCs. The V call is TRBV28, the J call TRBJ2-3, with TRBD1 identical over 8 bases. The sequence was obtained from a man between 35 and 55 years old in good health and CMV-seronegative. The CDR3, as DNA: TGTGCCAGCAGTCGCCTGGGACAGGGCACAGATACGCAGTATTTT. Its protein product is CASSRLGQGTDTQYF.